A single sample is the source of the 16 T cell receptor beta chains below, sequenced in a study of blood T cell repertoires in COVID-19. Assay: immunoSEQ multiplex PCR; the TCRdb copy retains only in-frame clones and omits some. The data hold about 220,000 clones, with 75% to 85% observed a single time. Input material: peripheral blood. The receptors were gathered from a woman in her 70s with COVID-19, enrolled during active disease.

This sequence joins TRBV2 and TRBJ2-3; 8 nucleotides line up with TRBD2. The CDR3 is 19 residues long. Per the germline V gene, CDR1 is SNHLY and CDR2 is FYNNEI. The V segment lost 3 bases and the J segment 0 bases; nucleotides outside the gene matches: 14. CDR3 nucleotides: TGTGCCAGCAGTGAGAGGGGCAGCGGGGGTCCCACTAGCACAGATACGCAGTATTTT. Translated, it gives CASSERGSGGPTSTDTQYF.

This clone has just one count. The rearrangement links TRBV18 to TRBJ2-2; D ambiguous. The CDR3 consists of 16 residues. V was trimmed by 3 bases and J by 0 bases, leaving 11 bases between them. Germline V lookup: CDR1 KGHSH, CDR2 LQKENI. In nucleotides, the CDR3 is TGTGCCAGCTCACCTGAGGCTACCCCGAACACCGGGGAGCTGTTTTTT. This encodes CASSPEATPNTGELFF.

The chain employs TRBV9 and TRBJ2-1, with 9 bases lining up with TRBD2. V gave up 0 bases and J gave up 6 bases; unmatched junction bases: 4. Germline assignment: CDR1 SGDLS and CDR2 YYNGEE. The CDR3 totals 15 residues. In DNA form, the CDR3 reads TGTGCCAGCAGCGTAGGTGGGACTAGCCTCAATGAGCAGTTCTTC. It translates to CASSVGGTSLNEQFF.

This CDR3 is CASSLEGHSSYNEQFF. The CDR3 DNA reads TGCGCCAGCAGTTTAGAGGGTCATAGCTCCTACAATGAGCAGTTCTTC. J is TRBJ2-1 and V is TRBV5-1, with D perhaps TRBD2 (5 bases). V shed 5 bases and J shed 0 bases, with 15 bases lying between them. Germline V gene data show CDR1 as SGHRS and CDR2 as YFSETQ. The CDR3 contains 16 residues.

This chain joins TRBV2 and TRBJ1-1, with D uncertain. This CDR3 is 12 amino acids long. Germline V lookup: CDR1 SNHLY, CDR2 FYNNEI. V dropped 7 bases and J dropped 2 bases, with 8 bases sitting between them. CDR3 protein: CASIADNTEAFF. Here the CDR3 DNA reads TGTGCCAGCATAGCGGACAACACTGAAGCTTTCTTT. Filled out from reference TRBV2 and TRBJ1-1, the complete variable domain reads EPEVTQTPSHQVTQMGQEVILRCVPISNHLYFYWYRQILGQKVEFLVSFYNNEISEKSEIFDDQFSVERPDGSNFTLKIRSTKLEDSAMYFCASIADNTEAFFGQGTRLTVV.

The CDR3: CASSVYGGETQYF. The CDR3 DNA sequence: TGTGCCAGCAGCGTGTACGGCGGGGAGACCCAGTACTTC. This chain uses TRBV14 with TRBJ2-5, with D possibly matching TRBD2 (5 bases). Germline lookup yields CDR1 SGHDN and CDR2 FVKESK. The CDR3 is 13 residues long. V shed 5 bases and J shed 5 bases, with 12 bases lying between them.

The chain links TRBV6-2 or TRBV6-3 to TRBJ1-2, with TRBD1 identical over 12 bases. Germline V gene lookup returns CDR1 MNHEY and CDR2 SVGEGT. The CDR3 is 15 amino acids. The junction had 8 bases not matched to a gene; V was cut back by 4 bases and J by 8 bases. The DNA of the CDR3 is TGTGCCAGCAGTTTTTCCGGGACAGGGGGCGCCGGCTACACCTTC. As protein: CASSFSGTGGAGYTF.

V and J are TRBV7-2 and TRBJ1-2; unclear D gene. The V and J ends lost 7 bases and 3 bases respectively, with 6 bases between them. The V gene's germline CDR1 is SGHTA and CDR2 FQGNSA. This CDR3 contains 11 residues. CDR3 DNA sequence: TGTGCCAGCACCCCCGACTATGGCTACACCTTC. The encoded protein is CASTPDYGYTF. Full variable domain (rest looked up from reference TRBV7-2 and TRBJ1-2): GAGVSQSPSNKVTEKGKDVELRCDPISGHTALYWYRQSLGQGLEFLIYFQGNSAPDKSGLPSDRFSAERTGGSVSTLTIQRTQQEDSAVYLCASTPDYGYTFGSGTRLTVV.

In its sample, this clone was seen a few times. The CDR3 here is CASSALTGEKLFF. CDR3 bases: TGTGCCAGTAGTGCCCTGACAGGGGAAAAACTGTTTTTT. The rearrangement joins TRBV19 to TRBJ1-4, with 7 bases fitting TRBD1. V was pared by 5 bases and J by 8 bases, with 5 bases of the junction left unmatched. The CDR3 has 13 amino acids. Per the germline V gene, CDR1 is LNHDA and CDR2 is SQIVND (reference sequence).

This clone came up a few times. This rearrangement joins TRBV11-2 to TRBJ2-5, with D possibly TRBD2 on 5 matching bases. CDR1 SGHAT and CDR2 FQNNGV come from the germline V gene. V lost 1 base and J 3 bases, leaving 18 bases between the germline ends. The CDR3 extends over 17 amino acids. CDR3 sequence: CASSLGYGIGVKETQYF. CDR3 sequence (DNA): TGTGCCAGCAGCTTAGGGTATGGCATCGGGGTCAAAGAGACCCAGTACTTC.

The chain couples TRBV5-4 to TRBJ1-1; a possible D gene is TRBD1 (5 bases). Trimming removed 0 bases from V and 0 bases from J, with 12 bases in between. CDR1 is SGHNT, CDR2 YYREEE, per germline (reference sequence). The CDR3 length is 16 residues. CDR3 sequence (DNA): TGTGCCAGCAGCTTGGGGCAGGGTTTAATGAACACTGAAGCTTTCTTT. Translated, it gives CASSLGQGLMNTEAFF.

The chain recombines TRBV3-1 (or the pseudogene TRBV3-2) with TRBJ2-1; perhaps TRBD1 as D (5 bases). V was trimmed by 6 bases and J by 7 bases, leaving 13 bases between them. The CDR3 runs to 13 residues. The germline V gene has CDR1 LGHDT and CDR2 YNNKEL (reference sequence). CDR3 nucleotides: TGTGCCAGCAGTACGCAGGGTATAAATGAGCAGTTCTTC. This codes for CASSTQGINEQFF.

The sample holds a few counts of this clone. V is TRBV5-5 and J is TRBJ2-2, with D perhaps matching TRBD1 (6 bases). V gave up 5 bases and J gave up 3 bases, with 20 bases separating them. The CDR3 runs to 17 residues. The germline gives CDR1 SGHKS, CDR2 YYEKEE (reference sequence). The CDR3 is CASRQMQGNFYTGELFF. The CDR3 bases are TGTGCCAGCAGACAGATGCAGGGGAATTTTTACACCGGGGAGCTGTTTTTT. The full variable domain, with the rest looked up from reference TRBV5-5 and TRBJ2-2, is DAGVTQSPTHLIKTRGQQVTLRCSPISGHKSVSWYQQVLGQGPQFIFQYYEKEERGRGNFPDRFSARQFPNYSSELNVNALLLGDSALYLCASRQMQGNFYTGELFFGEGSRLTVL.

In its sample, this clone was seen once. Distinct nucleotide sequences in the sample also encode this CDR3. The rearrangement uses TRBV11-2 and TRBJ2-7; the D gene is possibly TRBD2 (6 bases). CDR3 length equals 14 residues. Germline V lookup: CDR1 SGHAT, CDR2 FQNNGV. Trimming cost V 5 bases and J 2 bases, with 13 bases left between them. CDR3 sequence reads: CASSLGTSTYEQYF. As DNA, the CDR3 is TGTGCCAGCAGCCTCGGGACTTCAACCTACGAGCAGTACTTC.

Notes on this clone: This specimen includes other DNA sequences encoding the same CDR3. This chain connects TRBV19 to TRBJ1-2, with D possibly matching TRBD1 (5 bases). CDR1 LNHDA and CDR2 SQIVND come from the germline V gene (reference sequence). The CDR3 is 13 residues long. Trimming cost V 0 bases and J 5 bases, with 7 bases left between them. This CDR3 reads CASSIDTGYGYTF. The CDR3, as DNA: TGTGCCAGTAGTATAGATACAGGTTATGGCTACACCTTC. The full variable domain, its missing parts supplied by reference TRBV19 and TRBJ1-2, is DGGITQSPKYLFRKEGQNVTLSCEQNLNHDAMYWYRQDPGQGLRLIYYSQIVNDFQKGDIAEGYSVSREKKESFPLTVTSAQKNPTAFYLCASSIDTGYGYTFGSGTRLTVV.

The chain recombines TRBV6-5 with TRBJ1-6; TRBD1 matches at 7 bases. CDR3 length equals 15 residues. The V segment lost 6 bases and the J segment 0 bases; nucleotides outside the gene matches: 2. Germline CDR1 MNHEY, CDR2 SVGAGI. The CDR3 nucleotides read TGTGCCAGCAGAAGACAGGGCTCCTATAATTCACCCCTCCACTTT. Its translation is CASRRQGSYNSPLHF.